This T cell receptor beta chain was retrieved from a study of cytomegalovirus exposure and HLA in healthy donors. 13 Jbeta primers and 60 Vbeta primers were used for the PCR. Assay used: immunoSEQ multiplex PCR; TCRdb lists only in-frame clones, some missing. The sample records about 190,000 clones, roughly 74% being singletons. The CDR3 covers 17 residues. The germline gives CDR1 SGHRS, CDR2 YFSETQ. Between the trimmed V and J ends, which lost 0 bases and 7 bases, there was a span of 19 bases. General study findings and limits: Most TCR sequences showed up rarely, but some public TCRs showed up in many donors.

About this clone: Its antigen is not known.

Material for sequencing was PBMCs. This rearrangement joins TRBV5-1 to TRBJ1-4, with unresolved D. This TCR derives from a woman in her 30s in good health and CMV-seronegative. CDR3 DNA: TGCGCCAGCAGCTTGGTACCCTTGCGGGAGGGAGGTGAAAAACTGTTTTTT. Amino acid sequence: CASSLVPLREGGEKLFF.